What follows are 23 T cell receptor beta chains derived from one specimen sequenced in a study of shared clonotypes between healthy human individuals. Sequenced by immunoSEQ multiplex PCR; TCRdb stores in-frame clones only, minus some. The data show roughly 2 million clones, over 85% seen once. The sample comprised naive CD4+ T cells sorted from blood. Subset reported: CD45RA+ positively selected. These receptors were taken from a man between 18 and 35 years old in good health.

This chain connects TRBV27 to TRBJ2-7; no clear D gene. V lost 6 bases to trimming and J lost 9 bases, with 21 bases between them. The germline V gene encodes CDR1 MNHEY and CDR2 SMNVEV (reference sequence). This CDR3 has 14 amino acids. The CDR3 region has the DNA TGTGCCAGCAGCATCGGTGTCCTCAAGGGAACGCAGTACTTC. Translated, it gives CASSIGVLKGTQYF.

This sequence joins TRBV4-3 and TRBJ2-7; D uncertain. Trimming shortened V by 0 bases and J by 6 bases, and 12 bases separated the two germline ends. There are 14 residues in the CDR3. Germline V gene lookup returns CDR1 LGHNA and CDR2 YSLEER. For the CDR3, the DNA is TGCGCCAGCAGCCAAGACAGCCTTTCGGGCGAGCAGTACTTC. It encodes CASSQDSLSGEQYF.

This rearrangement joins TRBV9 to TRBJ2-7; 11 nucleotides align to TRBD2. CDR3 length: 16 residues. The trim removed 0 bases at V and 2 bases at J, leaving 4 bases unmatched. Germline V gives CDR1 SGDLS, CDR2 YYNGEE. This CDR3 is CASSVGTSGSAYEQYF. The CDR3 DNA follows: TGTGCCAGCAGCGTAGGAACTAGCGGGAGTGCCTACGAGCAGTACTTC.

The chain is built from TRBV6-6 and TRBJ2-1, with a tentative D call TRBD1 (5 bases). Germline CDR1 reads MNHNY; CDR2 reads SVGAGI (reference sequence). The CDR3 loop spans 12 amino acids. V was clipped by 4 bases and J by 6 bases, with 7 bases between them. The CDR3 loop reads CASSFTGNEQFF. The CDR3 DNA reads TGTGCCAGCAGTTTTACAGGCAATGAGCAGTTCTTC.

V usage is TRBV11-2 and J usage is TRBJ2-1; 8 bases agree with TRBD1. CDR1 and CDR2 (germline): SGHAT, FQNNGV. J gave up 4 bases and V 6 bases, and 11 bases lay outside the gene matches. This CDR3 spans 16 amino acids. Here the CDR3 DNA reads TGTGCCAGCAGTCGTCGGACAGGGACATTATACAATGAGCAGTTCTTC. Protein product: CASSRRTGTLYNEQFF.

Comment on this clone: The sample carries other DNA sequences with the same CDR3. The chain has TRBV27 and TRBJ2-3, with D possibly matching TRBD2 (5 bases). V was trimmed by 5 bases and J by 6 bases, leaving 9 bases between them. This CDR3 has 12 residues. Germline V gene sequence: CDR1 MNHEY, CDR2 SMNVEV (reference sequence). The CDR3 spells CASSLSGDTQYF. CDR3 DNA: TGTGCCAGCAGTCTCTCGGGGGATACGCAGTATTTT.

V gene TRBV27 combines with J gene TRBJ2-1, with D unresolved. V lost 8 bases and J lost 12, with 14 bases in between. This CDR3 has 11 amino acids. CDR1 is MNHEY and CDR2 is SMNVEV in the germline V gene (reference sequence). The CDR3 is CASPQCRWQFF. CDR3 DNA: TGTGCCAGCCCACAATGTCGGTGGCAGTTCTTC.

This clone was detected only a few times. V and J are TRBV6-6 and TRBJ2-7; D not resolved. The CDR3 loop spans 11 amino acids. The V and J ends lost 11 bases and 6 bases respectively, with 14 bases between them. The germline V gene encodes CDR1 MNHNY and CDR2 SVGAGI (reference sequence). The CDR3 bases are TGTGCCTACCGGCCCTCCGTCGAGCAGTACTTC. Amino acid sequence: CAYRPSVEQYF.

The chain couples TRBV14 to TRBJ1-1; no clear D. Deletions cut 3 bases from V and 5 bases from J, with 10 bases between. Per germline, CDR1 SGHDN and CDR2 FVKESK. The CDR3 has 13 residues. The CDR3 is CASSQGFETEAFF. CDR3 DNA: TGTGCCAGCAGCCAGGGGTTTGAAACTGAAGCTTTCTTT.

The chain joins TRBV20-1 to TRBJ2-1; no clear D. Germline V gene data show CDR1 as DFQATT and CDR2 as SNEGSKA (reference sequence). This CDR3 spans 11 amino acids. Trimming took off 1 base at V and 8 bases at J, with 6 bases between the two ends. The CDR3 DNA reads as TGCAGTGCTAGAGTTCCGGATGAGCAGTTCTTC. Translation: CSARVPDEQFF.

The CDR3 spells CAGGSSYEQYF. CDR3 nucleotide sequence: TGTGCCGGGGGCAGCTCCTACGAGCAGTACTTC. The J gene is TRBJ2-7, the V gene TRBV2; weak D call: TRBD1 (6 bases). The CDR3 length is 11 residues. V was shortened by 11 bases and J by 0 bases, with 8 bases between the two germline ends. CDR1 and CDR2 from the germline V gene are SNHLY and FYNNEI.

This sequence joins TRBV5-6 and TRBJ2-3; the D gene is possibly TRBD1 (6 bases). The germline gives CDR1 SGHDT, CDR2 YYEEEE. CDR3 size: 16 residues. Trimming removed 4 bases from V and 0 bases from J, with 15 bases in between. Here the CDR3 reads CASSERTVFSTDTQYF. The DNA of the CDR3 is TGTGCCAGCAGCGAAAGGACAGTTTTTAGCACAGATACGCAGTATTTT.

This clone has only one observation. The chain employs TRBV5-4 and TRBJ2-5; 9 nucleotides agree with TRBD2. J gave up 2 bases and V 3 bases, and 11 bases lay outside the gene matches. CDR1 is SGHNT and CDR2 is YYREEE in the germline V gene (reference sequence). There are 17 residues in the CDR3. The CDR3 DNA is TGTGCCAGCAGCTGGGGAGGTGGGCTAGCGGGGCAAGAGACCCAGTACTTC. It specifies CASSWGGGLAGQETQYF.

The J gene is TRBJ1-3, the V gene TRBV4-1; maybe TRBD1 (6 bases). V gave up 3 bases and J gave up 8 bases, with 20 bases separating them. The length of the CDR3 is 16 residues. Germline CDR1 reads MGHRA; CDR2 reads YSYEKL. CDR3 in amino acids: CASSHGQRSLGDTIYF. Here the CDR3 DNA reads TGCGCCAGCAGCCACGGACAGCGGAGCCTCGGAGACACCATATATTTT.

CDR3: CACAGGTNEKLFF. The CDR3 bases are TGTGCCTGCGCGGGGGGTACGAATGAAAAACTGTTTTTT. The rearrangement joins TRBV30 to TRBJ1-4; possible D gene TRBD1, 5 bases. The CDR3 sequence is 13 residues long. V lost 6 bases to trimming and J lost 5 bases, with 13 bases between them. Per the germline V gene, CDR1 is GTSNPN and CDR2 is SVGIG (reference sequence).

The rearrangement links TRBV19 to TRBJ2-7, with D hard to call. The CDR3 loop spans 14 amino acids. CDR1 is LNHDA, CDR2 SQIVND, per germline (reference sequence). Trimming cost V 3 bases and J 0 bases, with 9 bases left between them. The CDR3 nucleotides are TGTGCCAGTAGTATCGGCAGTTACTCCTACGAGCAGTACTTC. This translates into CASSIGSYSYEQYF. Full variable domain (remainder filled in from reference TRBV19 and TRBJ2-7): DGGITQSPKYLFRKEGQNVTLSCEQNLNHDAMYWYRQDPGQGLRLIYYSQIVNDFQKGDIAEGYSVSREKKESFPLTVTSAQKNPTAFYLCASSIGSYSYEQYFGPGTRLTVT.

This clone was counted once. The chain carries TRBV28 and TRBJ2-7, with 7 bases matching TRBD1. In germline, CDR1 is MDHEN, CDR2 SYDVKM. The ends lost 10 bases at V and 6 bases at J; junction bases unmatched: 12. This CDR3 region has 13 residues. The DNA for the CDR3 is TGTGCCACCTACAGGGCTTCAGGGGGCGAGCAGTACTTC. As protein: CATYRASGGEQYF.

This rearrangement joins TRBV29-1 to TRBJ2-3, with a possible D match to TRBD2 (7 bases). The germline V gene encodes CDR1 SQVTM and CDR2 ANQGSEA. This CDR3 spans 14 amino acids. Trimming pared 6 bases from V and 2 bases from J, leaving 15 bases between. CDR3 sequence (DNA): TGCAGCGTGGGGGCTAGCGGAAACACAGATACGCAGTATTTT. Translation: CSVGASGNTDTQYF.

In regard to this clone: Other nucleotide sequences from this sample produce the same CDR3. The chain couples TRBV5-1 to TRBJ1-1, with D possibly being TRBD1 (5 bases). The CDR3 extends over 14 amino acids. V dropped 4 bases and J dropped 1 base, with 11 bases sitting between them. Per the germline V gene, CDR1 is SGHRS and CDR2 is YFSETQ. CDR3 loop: CASSRQGSNTEAFF. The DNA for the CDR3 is TGCGCCAGCAGCCGTCAGGGCTCGAACACTGAAGCTTTCTTT. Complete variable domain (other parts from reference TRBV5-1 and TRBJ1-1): KAGVTQTPRYLIKTRGQQVTLSCSPISGHRSVSWYQQTPGQGLQFLFEYFSETQRNKGNFPGRFSGRQFSNSRSEMNVSTLELGDSALYLCASSRQGSNTEAFFGQGTRLTVV.

CDR3 DNA: TGCAGCGTGGGGGCTAGCGGGCGTATCGATACGCAGTATTTT. It is translated as CSVGASGRIDTQYF. This chain joins TRBV29-1 and TRBJ2-3; 8 nucleotides align to TRBD2. The germline V gene encodes CDR1 SQVTM and CDR2 ANQGSEA. Germline trimming cut 6 bases from V and 6 bases from J; bases unmatched to any gene: 11. The CDR3 extends over 14 amino acids.

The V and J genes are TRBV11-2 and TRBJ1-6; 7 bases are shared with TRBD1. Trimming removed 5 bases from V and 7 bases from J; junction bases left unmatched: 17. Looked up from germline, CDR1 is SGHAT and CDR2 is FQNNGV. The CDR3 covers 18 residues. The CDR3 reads CASSLGERGRILNSPLHF. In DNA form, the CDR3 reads TGTGCCAGCAGCCTCGGAGAAAGGGGGCGAATATTGAATTCACCCCTCCACTTT.

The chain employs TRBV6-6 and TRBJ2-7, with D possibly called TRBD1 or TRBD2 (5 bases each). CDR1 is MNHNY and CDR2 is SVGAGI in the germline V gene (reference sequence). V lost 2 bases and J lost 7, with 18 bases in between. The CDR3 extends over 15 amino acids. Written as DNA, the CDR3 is TGTGCCAGCAGTTACGGGGCTAGCAGACCCTCGGAGCAGTACTTC. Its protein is CASSYGASRPSEQYF.

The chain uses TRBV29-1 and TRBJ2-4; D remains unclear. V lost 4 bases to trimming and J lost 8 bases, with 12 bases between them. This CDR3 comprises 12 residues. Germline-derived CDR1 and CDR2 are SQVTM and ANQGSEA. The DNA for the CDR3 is TGCAGCGTTGTAAGCACTGGGGACATTCAGTACTTC. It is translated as CSVVSTGDIQYF.